These 9 T cell receptor beta chains were sequenced from one sample in a study of T-cell memory formation after mild COVID-19. MiXCR, run by TCRdb on the 5' RACE reads, gives a single entry per CDR3 protein. Of about 160,000 distinct CDR3 sequences listed, roughly a third are singletons. What was sequenced was PBMCs or a T cell subset sorted from them (not recorded which). Receptors originate from an adult woman who had mild COVID-19 (a few samples of this study predate the infection). Cell type and time point are not known.

In this sample, this clonotype turned up a few times. V and J are TRBV7-2 and TRBJ2-3, with unresolved D. Germline V gene lookup returns CDR1 SGHTA and CDR2 FQGNSA. This CDR3 is 15 amino acids long. V was trimmed by 3 bases and J by 2 bases, leaving 12 bases between them. The CDR3 region is CASSFGFDNTDTQYF. The CDR3 DNA reads as TGTGCCAGCAGCTTCGGTTTTGACAACACAGATACGCAGTATTTT.

V is TRBV27 and J is TRBJ1-2; 7 nucleotides agree with TRBD1. Germline loops: CDR1 MNHEY, CDR2 SMNVEV (reference sequence). The CDR3 consists of 15 residues. V gave up 3 bases and J gave up 6 bases; unmatched junction bases: 10. CDR3 coding DNA: TGTGCCAGCAGTTTTGCCAGGGGGTACAACGATGGCTACACCTTC. Translating it yields CASSFARGYNDGYTF.

The sample holds a few counts of this clonotype. The chain has TRBV6-2 or TRBV6-3 and TRBJ2-3, with 10 bases aligning to TRBD1. Germline V gene sequence: CDR1 MNHEY, CDR2 SVGEGT. The CDR3 contains 15 residues. V lost 8 bases, J lost 5 bases, and 10 bases stayed unmatched. CDR3 region: CASADGTGVRDTQYF. CDR3 sequence (DNA): TGTGCCAGCGCCGACGGGACAGGGGTCCGAGATACGCAGTATTTT.

This chain uses TRBV6-2 or TRBV6-3 with TRBJ2-2; 14 nucleotides agree with TRBD2. The CDR3 sequence is 19 residues long. The J segment lost 0 bases and the V segment lost 5 bases, leaving 8 bases of the junction unmatched. CDR1 MNHEY and CDR2 SVGEGT come from the germline V gene. CDR3 region: CASSSHPGLAGANTGELFF. The CDR3, as DNA: TGTGCCAGCAGTAGCCACCCGGGACTAGCGGGGGCGAACACCGGGGAGCTGTTTTTT.

The genes are TRBV6-6 and TRBJ2-6; 7 positions match TRBD1. CDR1 is MNHNY, CDR2 SVGAGI, per germline (reference sequence). The CDR3 totals 18 residues. With V trimmed by 2 bases and J by 0 bases, 7 bases remained unmatched. This CDR3 is CASSYGGRGSSGANVLTF. The CDR3 DNA sequence: TGTGCCAGCAGTTACGGAGGCAGGGGGAGCTCTGGGGCCAACGTCCTGACTTTC.

The chain combines TRBV4-2 with TRBJ2-1, with 10 bases fitting TRBD2. Trimming removed 4 bases from V and 7 bases from J; junction bases left unmatched: 7. From germline, CDR1 is LGHNA and CDR2 YNFKEQ. The CDR3 extends over 15 amino acids. CDR3 bases: TGTGCCAGCAGCCTCCCGGGACTAGCGAGGAATGAGCAGTTCTTC. Translation: CASSLPGLARNEQFF.

The chain links TRBV9 to TRBJ1-2; the match to TRBD1 covers 10 bases. CDR3 length equals 13 residues. CDR1 is SGDLS, CDR2 YYNGEE, per germline. V shed 4 bases and J 6 bases; nucleotides not matched to a gene: 3. CDR3 region: CASSMTGGDGYTF. CDR3 DNA: TGTGCCAGCAGCATGACAGGGGGCGATGGCTACACCTTC.

V and J are TRBV6-5 and TRBJ2-2; D not resolved. This CDR3 spans 16 amino acids. V was clipped by 0 bases and J by 5 bases, with 13 bases between them. Germline-derived CDR1 and CDR2 are MNHEY and SVGAGI. CDR3 coding DNA: TGTGCCAGCAGTTACTCTGACCCTGGATGGACCGGGGAGCTGTTTTTT. Translating it yields CASSYSDPGWTGELFF.

This clonotype was seen more than once but under ten times. The chain is built from TRBV20-1 and TRBJ1-2, with TRBD1 matching over 10 bases. Germline CDR1 reads DFQATT; CDR2 reads SNEGSKA (reference sequence). This CDR3 is built from 11 residues. CDR3 sequence reads: CSRTGGYGYTF. CDR3 sequence (DNA): TGCAGCCGGACAGGGGGCTATGGCTACACCTTC.